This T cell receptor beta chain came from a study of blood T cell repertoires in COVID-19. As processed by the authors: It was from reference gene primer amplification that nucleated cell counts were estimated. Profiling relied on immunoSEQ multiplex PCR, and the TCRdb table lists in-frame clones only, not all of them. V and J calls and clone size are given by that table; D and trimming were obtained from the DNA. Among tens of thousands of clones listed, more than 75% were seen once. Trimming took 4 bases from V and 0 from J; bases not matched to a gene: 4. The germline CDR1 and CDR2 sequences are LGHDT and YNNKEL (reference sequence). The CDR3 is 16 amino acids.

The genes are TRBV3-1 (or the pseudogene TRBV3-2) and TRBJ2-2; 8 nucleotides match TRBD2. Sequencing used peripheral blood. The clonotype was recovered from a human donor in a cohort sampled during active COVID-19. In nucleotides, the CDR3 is TGTGCCAGCAGCCTCGGGAGGGGTTCGAACACCGGGGAGCTGTTTTTT. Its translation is CASSLGRGSNTGELFF.